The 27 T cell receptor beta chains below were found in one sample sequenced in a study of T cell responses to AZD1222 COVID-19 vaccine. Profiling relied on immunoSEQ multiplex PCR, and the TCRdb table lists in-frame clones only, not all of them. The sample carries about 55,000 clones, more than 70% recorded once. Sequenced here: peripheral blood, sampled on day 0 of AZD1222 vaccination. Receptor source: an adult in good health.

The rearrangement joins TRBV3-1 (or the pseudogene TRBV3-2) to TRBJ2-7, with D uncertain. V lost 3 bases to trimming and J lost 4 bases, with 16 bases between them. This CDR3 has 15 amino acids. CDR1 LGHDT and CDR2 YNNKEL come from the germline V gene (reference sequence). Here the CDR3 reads CASSQISRLLYEQYF. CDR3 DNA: TGTGCCAGCAGCCAGATTTCCCGCCTATTGTACGAGCAGTACTTC.

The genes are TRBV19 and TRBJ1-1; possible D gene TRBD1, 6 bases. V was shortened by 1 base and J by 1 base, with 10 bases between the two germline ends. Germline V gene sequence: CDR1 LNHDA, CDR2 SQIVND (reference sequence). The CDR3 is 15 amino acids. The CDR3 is CASSIGGHSNTEAFF. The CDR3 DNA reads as TGTGCCAGTAGTATAGGGGGACACTCGAACACTGAAGCTTTCTTT.

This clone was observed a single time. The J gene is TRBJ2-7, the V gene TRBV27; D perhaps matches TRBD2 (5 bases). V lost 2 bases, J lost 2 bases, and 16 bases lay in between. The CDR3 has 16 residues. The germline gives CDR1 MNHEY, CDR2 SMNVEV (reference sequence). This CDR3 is CASSLPPPSGPYEQYF. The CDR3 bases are TGTGCCAGCAGTTTACCCCCCCCCAGCGGACCCTACGAGCAGTACTTC.

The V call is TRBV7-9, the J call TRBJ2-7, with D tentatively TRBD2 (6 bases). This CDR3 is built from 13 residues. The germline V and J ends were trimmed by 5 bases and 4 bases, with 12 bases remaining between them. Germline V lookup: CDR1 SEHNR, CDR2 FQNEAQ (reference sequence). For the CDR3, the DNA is TGTGCCAGCAGCCCCCCAGGAGGGTACGAGCAGTACTTC. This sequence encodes CASSPPGGYEQYF.

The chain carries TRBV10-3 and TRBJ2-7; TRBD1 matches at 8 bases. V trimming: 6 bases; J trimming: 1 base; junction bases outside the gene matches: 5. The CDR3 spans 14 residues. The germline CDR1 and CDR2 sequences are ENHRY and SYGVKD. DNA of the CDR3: TGTGCCATCAGCGGGACAGGAAAGTCCTACGAGCAGTACTTC. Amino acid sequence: CAISGTGKSYEQYF.

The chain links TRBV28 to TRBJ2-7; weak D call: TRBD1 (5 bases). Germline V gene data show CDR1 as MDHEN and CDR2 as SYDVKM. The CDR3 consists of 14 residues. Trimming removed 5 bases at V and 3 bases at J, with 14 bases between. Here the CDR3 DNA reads TGTGCCAGCAGTCCAAGGGGTTCGGACTACGAGCAGTACTTC. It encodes CASSPRGSDYEQYF.

The chain's CDR3 is CASSYSGMNTEAFF. DNA for the CDR3: TGTGCCAGCAGTTACTCTGGTATGAACACTGAAGCTTTCTTT. The chain carries TRBV6-6 and TRBJ1-1; no clear D gene. V was trimmed by 0 bases and J by 0 bases, leaving 5 bases between them. Germline CDR1 MNHNY, CDR2 SVGAGI (reference sequence). The CDR3 has 14 amino acids.

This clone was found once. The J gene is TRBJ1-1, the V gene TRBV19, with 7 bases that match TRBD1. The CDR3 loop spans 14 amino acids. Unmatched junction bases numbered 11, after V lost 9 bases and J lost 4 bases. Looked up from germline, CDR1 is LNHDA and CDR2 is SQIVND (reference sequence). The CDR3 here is CASAAGQWGTEAFF. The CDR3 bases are TGTGCCAGCGCGGCGGGACAGTGGGGCACTGAAGCTTTCTTT.

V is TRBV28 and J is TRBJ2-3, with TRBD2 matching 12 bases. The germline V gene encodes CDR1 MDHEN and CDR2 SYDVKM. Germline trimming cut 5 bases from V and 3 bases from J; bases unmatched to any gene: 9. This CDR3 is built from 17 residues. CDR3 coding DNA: TGTGCCAGCAGTCCCTCCACTAGCGGGAGGAGAACAGATACGCAGTATTTT. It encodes CASSPSTSGRRTDTQYF.

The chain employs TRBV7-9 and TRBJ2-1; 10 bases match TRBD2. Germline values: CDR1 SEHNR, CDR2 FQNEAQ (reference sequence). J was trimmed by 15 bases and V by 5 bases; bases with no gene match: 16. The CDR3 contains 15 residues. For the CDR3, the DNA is TGTGCCAGCAGCCTTAAGCCACTAGCGGGACTAAATTTGTTCTTC. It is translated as CASSLKPLAGLNLFF.

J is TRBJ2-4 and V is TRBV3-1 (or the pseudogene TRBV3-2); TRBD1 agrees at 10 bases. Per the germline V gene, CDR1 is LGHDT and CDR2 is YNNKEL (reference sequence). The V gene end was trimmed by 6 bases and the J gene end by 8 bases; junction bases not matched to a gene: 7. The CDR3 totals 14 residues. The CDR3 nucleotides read TGTGCCAGCAGTCTGGCGGGGACAGGGGACATTCAGTACTTC. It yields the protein CASSLAGTGDIQYF.

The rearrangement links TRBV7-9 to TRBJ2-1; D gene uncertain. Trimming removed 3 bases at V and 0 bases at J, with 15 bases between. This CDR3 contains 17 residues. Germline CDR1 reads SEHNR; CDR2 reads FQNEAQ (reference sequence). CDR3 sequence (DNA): TGTGCCAGCAGCTTTATCCACCTGGGCAGCTCCTACAATGAGCAGTTCTTC. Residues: CASSFIHLGSSYNEQFF. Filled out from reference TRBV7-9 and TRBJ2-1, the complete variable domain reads DTGVSQNPRHKITKRGQNVTFRCDPISEHNRLYWYRQTLGQGPEFLTYFQNEAQLEKSRLLSDRFSAERPKGSFSTLEIQRTEQGDSAMYLCASSFIHLGSSYNEQFFGPGTRLTVL.

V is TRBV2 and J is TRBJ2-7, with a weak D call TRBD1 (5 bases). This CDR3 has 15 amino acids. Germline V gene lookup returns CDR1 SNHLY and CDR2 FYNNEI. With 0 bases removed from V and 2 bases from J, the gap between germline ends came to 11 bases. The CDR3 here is CASSEAKQATYEQYF. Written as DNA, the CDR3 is TGTGCCAGCAGTGAAGCGAAACAGGCGACCTACGAGCAGTACTTC.

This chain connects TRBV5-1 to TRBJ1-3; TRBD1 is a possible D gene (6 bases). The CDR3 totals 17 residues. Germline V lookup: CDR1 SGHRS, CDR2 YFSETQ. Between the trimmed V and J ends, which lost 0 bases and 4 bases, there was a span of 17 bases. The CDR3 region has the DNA TGCGCCAGCAGCTTGGAGGGGGGAATGGGGCTCGGAAACACCATATATTTT. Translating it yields CASSLEGGMGLGNTIYF.

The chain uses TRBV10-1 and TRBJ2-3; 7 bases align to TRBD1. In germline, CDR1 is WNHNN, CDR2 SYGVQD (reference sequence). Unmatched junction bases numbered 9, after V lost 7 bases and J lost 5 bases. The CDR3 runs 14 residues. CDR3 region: CASNQGQGEDTQYF. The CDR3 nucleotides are TGCGCCAGCAACCAGGGGCAGGGGGAAGATACGCAGTATTTT.

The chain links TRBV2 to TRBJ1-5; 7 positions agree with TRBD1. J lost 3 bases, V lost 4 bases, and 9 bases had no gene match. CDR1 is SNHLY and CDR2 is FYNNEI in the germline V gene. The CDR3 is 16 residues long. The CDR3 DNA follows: TGTGCCAGCAGTGTACAGACAGGGAGGTTCAATCAGCCCCAGCATTTT. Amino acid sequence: CASSVQTGRFNQPQHF. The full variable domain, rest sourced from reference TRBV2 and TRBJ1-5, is EPEVTQTPSHQVTQMGQEVILRCVPISNHLYFYWYRQILGQKVEFLVSFYNNEISEKSEIFDDQFSVERPDGSNFTLKIRSTKLEDSAMYFCASSVQTGRFNQPQHFGDGTRLSIL.

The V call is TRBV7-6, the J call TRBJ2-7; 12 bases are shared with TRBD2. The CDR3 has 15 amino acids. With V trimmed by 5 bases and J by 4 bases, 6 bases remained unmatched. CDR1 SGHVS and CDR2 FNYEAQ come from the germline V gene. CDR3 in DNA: TGTGCCAGCAGCATGACTAGCGGGAGCCCGTACGAGCAGTACTTC. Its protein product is CASSMTSGSPYEQYF.

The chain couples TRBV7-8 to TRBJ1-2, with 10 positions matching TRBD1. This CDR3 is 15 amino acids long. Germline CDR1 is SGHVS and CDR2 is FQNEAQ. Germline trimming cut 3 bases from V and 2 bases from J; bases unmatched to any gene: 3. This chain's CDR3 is CASSLTGQGNYGYTF. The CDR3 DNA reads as TGTGCCAGCAGCTTGACGGGACAGGGGAACTATGGCTACACCTTC.

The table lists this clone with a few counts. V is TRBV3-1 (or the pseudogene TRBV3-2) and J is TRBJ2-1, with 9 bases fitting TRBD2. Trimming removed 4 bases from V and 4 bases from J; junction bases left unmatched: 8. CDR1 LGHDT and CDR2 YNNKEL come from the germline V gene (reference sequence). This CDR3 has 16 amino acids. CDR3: CASSRHASGVYNEQFF. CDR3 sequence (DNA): TGTGCCAGCAGCCGTCACGCTAGCGGGGTGTACAATGAGCAGTTCTTC.

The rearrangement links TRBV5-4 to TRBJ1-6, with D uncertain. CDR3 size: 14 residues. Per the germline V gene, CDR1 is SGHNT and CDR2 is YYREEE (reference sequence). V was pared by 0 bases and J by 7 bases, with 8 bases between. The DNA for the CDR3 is TGTGCCAGCAGCTTGGGGCAGTTAAATTCACCCCTCCACTTT. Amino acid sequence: CASSLGQLNSPLHF. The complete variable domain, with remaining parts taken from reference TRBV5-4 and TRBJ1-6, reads ETGVTQSPTHLIKTRGQQVTLRCSSQSGHNTVSWYQQALGQGPQFIFQYYREEENGRGNFPPRFSGLQFPNYSSELNVNALELDDSALYLCASSLGQLNSPLHFGNGTRLTVT.

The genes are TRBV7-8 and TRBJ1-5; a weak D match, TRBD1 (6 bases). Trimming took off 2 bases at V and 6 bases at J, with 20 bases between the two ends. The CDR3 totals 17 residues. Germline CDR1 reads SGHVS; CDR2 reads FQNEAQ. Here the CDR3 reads CASSLHLVRGVGQPQHF. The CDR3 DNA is TGTGCCAGCAGCTTACACCTCGTCAGGGGAGTAGGTCAGCCCCAGCATTTT.

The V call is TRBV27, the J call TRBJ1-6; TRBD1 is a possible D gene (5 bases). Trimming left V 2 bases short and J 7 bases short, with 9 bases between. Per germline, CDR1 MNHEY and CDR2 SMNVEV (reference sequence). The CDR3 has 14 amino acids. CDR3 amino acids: CASSLRGENSPLHF. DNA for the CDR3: TGTGCCAGCAGTTTACGAGGGGAGAATTCACCCCTCCACTTT.

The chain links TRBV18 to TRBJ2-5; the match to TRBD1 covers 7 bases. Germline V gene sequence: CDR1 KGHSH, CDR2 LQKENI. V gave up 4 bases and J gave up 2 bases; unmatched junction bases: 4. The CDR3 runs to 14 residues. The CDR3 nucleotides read TGTGCCAGCTCACGACTGGGACAGCAAGAGACCCAGTACTTC. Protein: CASSRLGQQETQYF.

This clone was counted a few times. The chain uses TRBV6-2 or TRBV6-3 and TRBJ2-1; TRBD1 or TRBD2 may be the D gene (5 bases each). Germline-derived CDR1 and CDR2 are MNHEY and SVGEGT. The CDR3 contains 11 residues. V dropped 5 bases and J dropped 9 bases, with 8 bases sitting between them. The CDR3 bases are TGTGCCAGCAGTGGGACGGTTGAGCAGTTCTTC. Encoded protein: CASSGTVEQFF.

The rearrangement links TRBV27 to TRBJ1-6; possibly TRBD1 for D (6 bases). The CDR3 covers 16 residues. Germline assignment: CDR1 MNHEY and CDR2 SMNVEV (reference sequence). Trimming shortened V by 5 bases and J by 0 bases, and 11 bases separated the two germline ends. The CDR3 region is CASSPGGSSYNSPLHF. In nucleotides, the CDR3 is TGTGCCAGCAGTCCCGGGGGCAGCTCCTATAATTCACCCCTCCACTTT.

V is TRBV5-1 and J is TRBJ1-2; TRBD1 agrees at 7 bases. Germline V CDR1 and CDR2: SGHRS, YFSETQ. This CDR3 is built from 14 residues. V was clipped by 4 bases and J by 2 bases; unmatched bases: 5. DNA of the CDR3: TGCGCCAGCAGCGAACCGGGACAGAACTATGGCTACACCTTC. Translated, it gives CASSEPGQNYGYTF.

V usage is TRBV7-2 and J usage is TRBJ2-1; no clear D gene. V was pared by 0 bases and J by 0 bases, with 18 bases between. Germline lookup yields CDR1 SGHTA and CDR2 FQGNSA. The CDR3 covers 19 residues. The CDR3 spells CASSLAGSSHAGSYNEQFF. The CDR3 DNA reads TGTGCCAGCAGCTTAGCTGGTTCCTCTCACGCCGGCTCCTACAATGAGCAGTTCTTC.